This T cell receptor beta chain originates from a study of T cells expressing NK-cell markers. Study-level results: Expanded clones of NKG2C+ T cells had an unclear HCMV specificity. The study found dominant NKG2C+ clonotypes at roughly 1.0-7.5% of CD8+ T cells in several donors. The CD3+CD56-NKG2C+ fraction was also led by these clonotypes in a few donors.

Concerning this clonotype: Its target is not known.

With UMIs, 5'RACE template switching was used to make TCR beta cDNA. TCRdb derives one entry per CDR3 protein from the 5' RACE reads, leaving out DNA. This table lists roughly 160,000 distinct CDR3 sequences. Per germline, CDR1 SQVTM and CDR2 ANQGSEA. The CDR3 contains 13 residues. Sequencing was done on a sample of blood T cells: a sorted CD56 or NKG2C T cell subset, CD4+ or CD8+ T cells, or bulk PBMC T cells (not recorded which). J is TRBJ2-5 and V is TRBV29-1; TCRdb's D call, TRBD1, is unchecked because there is no DNA. The origin of this receptor is a man between 18 and 69 years old in good health. The CDR3 sequence is CSVEGQGGETQYF.